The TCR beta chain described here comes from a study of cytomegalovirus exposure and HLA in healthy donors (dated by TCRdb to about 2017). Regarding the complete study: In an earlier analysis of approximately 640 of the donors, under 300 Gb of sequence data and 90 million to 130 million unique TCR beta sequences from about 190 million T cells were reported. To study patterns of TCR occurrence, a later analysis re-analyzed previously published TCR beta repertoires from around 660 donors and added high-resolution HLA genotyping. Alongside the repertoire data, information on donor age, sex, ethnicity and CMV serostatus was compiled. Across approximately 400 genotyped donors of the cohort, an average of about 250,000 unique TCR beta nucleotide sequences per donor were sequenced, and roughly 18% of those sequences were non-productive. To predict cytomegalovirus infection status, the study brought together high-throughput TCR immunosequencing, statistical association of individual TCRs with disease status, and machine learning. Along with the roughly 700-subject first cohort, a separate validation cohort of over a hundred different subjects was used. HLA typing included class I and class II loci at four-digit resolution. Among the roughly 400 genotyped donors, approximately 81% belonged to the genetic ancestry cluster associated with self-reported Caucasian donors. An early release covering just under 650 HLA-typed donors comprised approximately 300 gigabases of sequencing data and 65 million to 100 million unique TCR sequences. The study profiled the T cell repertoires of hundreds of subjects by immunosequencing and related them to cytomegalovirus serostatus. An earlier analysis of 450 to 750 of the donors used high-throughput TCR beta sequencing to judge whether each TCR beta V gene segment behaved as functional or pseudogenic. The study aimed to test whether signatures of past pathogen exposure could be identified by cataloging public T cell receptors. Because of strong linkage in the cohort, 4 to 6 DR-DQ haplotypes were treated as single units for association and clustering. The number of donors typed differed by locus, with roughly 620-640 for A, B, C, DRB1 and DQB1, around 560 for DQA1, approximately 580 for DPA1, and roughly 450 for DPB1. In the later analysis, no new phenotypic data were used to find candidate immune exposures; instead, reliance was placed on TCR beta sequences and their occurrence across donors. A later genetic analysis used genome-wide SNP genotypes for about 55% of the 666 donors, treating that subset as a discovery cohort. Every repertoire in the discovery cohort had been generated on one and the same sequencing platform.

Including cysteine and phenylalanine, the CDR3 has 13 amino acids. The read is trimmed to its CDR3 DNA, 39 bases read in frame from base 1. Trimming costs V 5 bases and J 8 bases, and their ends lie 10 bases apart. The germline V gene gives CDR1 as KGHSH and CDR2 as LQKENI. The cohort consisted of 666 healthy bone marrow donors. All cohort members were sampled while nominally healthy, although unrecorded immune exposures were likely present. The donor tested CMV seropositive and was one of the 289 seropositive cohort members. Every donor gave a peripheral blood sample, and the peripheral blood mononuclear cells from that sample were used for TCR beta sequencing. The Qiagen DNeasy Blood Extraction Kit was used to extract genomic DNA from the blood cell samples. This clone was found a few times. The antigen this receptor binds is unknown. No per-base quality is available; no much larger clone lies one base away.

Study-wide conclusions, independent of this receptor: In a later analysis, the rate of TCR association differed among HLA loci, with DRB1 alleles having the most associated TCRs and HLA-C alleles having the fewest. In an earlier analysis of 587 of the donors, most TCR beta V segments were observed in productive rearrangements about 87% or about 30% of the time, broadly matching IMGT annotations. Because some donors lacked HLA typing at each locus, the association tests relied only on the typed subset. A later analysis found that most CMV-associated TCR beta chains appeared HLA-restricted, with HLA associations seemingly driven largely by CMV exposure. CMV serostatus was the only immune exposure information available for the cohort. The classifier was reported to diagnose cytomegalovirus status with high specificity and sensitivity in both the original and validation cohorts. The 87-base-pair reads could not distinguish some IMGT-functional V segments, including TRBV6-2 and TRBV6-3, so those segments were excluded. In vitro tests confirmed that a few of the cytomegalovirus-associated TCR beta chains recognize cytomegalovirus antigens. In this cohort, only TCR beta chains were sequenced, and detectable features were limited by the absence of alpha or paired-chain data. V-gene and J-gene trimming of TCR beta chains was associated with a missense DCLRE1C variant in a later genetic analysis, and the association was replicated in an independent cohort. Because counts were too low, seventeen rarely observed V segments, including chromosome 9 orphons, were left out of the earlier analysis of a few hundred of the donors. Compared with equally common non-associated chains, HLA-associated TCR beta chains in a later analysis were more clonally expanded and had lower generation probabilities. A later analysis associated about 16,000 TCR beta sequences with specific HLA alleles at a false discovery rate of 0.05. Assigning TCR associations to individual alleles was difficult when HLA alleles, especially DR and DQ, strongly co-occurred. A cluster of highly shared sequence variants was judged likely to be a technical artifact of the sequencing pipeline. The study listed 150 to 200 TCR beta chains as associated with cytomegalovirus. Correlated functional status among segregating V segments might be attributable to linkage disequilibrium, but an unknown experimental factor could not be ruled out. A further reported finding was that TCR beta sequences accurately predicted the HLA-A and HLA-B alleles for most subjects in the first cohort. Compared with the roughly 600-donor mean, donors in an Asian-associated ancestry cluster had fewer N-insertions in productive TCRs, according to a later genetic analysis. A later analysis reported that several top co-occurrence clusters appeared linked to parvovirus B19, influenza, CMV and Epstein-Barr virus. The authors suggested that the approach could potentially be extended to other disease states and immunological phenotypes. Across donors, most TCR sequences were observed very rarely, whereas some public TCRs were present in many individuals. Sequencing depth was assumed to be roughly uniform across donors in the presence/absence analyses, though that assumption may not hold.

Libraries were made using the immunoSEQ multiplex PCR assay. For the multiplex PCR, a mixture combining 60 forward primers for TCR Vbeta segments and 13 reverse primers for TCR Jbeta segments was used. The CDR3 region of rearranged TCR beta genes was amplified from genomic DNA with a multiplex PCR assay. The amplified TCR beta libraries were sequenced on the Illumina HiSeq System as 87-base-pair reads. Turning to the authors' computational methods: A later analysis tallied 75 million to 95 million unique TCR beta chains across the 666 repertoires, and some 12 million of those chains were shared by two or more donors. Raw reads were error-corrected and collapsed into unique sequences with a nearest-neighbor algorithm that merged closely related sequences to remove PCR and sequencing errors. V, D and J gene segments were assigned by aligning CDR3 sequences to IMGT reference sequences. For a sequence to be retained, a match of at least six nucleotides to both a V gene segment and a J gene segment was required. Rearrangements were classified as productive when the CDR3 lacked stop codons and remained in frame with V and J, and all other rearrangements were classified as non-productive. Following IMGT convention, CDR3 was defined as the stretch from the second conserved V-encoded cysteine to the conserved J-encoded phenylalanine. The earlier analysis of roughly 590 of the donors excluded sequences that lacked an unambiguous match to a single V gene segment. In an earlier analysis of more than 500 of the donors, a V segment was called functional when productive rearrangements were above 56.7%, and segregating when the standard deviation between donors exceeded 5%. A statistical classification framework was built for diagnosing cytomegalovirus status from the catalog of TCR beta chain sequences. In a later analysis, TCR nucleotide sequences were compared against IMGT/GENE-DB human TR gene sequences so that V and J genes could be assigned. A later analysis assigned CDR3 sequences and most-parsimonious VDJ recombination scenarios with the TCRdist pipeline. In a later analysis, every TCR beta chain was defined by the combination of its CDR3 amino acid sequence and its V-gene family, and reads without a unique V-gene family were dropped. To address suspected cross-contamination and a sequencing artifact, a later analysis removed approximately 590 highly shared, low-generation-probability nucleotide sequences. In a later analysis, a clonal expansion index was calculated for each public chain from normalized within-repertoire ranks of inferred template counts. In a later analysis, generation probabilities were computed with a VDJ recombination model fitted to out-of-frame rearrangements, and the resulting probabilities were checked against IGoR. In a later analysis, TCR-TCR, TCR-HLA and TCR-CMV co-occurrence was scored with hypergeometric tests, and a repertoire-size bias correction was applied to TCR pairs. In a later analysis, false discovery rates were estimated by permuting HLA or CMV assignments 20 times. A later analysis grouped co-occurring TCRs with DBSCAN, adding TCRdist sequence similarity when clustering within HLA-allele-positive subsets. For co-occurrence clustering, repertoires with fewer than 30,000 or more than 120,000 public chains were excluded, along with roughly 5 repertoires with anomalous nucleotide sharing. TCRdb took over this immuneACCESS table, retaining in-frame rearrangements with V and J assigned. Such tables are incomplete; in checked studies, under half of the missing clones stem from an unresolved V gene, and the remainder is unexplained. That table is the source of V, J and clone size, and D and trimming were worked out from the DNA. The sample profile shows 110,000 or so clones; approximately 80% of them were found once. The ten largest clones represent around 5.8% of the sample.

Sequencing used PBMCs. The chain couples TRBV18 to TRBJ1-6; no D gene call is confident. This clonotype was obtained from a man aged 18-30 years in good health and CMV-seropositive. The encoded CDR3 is CASSEAAHSPLHF. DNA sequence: TGTGCCAGCTCAGAGGCCGCCCATTCACCCCTCCACTTT.